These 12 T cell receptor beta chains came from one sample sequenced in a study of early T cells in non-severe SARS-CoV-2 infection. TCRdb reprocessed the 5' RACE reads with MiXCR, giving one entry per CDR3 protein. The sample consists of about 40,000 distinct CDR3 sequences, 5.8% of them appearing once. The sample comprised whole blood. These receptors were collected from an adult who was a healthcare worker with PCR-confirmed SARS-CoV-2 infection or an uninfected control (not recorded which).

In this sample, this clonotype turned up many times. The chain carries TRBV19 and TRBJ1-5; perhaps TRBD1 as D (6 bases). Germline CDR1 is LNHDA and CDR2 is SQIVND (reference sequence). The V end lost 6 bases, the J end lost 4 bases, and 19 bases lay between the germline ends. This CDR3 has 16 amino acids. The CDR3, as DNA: TGTGCCAGTAGCTCTCTGAGCAGGGGAGTTAATCAGCCCCAGCATTTT. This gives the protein CASSSLSRGVNQPQHF.

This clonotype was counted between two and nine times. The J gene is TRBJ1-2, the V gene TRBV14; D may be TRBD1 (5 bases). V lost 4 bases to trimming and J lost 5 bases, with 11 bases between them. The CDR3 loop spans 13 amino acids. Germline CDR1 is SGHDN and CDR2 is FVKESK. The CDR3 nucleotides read TGTGCCAGCAGCCCCCAGGGACGGTATGGCTACACCTTC. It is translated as CASSPQGRYGYTF.

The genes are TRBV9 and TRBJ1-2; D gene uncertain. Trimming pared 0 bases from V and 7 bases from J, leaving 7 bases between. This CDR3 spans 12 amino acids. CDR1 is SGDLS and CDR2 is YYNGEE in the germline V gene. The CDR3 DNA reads TGTGCCAGCAGCGTAGGCACGTTTGGCTACACCTTC. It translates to CASSVGTFGYTF.

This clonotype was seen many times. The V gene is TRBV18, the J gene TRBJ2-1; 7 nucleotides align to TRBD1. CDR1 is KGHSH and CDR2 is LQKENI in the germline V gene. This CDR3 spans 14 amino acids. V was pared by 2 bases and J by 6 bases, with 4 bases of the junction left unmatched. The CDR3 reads CASSPGQVPNEQFF. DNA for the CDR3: TGTGCCAGCTCACCAGGACAGGTACCCAATGAGCAGTTCTTC. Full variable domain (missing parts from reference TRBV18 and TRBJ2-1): NAGVMQNPRHLVRRRGQEARLRCSPMKGHSHVYWYRQLPEEGLKFMVYLQKENIIDESGMPKERFSAEFPKEGPSILRIQQVVRGDSAAYFCASSPGQVPNEQFFGPGTRLTVL.

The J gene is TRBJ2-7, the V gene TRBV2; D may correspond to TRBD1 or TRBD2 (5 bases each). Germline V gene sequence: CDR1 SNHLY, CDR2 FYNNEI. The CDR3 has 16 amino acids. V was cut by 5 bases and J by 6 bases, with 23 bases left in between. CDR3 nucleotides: TGTGCCAGCAGTCAGGGAGCCAGCTCGAGTCTCGGCGAGCAGTACTTC. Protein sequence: CASSQGASSSLGEQYF.

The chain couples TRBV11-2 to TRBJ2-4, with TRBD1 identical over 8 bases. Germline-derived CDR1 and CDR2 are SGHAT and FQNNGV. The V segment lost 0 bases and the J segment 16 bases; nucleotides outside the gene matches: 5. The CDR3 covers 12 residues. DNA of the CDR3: TGTGCCAGCAGCTTAGACCGGACAGGGATTTACTTC. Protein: CASSLDRTGIYF.

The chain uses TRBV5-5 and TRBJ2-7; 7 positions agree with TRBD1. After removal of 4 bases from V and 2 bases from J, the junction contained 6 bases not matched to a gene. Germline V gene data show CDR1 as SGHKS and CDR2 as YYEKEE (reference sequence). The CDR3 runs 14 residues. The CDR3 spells CASSVTGKAYEQYF. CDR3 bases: TGTGCCAGCAGCGTGACAGGGAAAGCCTACGAGCAGTACTTC.

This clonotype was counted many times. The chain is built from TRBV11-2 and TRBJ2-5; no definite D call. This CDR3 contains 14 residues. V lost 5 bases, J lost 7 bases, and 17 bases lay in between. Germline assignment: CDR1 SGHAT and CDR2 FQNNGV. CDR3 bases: TGTGCCAGCAGCCTTCCCCAGGCCGGCTGGACCCAGTACTTC. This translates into CASSLPQAGWTQYF.

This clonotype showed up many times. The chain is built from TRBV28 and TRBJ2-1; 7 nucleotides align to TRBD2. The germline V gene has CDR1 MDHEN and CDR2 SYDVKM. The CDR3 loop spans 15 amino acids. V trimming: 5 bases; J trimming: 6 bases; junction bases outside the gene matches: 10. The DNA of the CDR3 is TGTGCCAGCAGTCAAGGGCGCGGGAGAGTCAATGAGCAGTTCTTC. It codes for CASSQGRGRVNEQFF.

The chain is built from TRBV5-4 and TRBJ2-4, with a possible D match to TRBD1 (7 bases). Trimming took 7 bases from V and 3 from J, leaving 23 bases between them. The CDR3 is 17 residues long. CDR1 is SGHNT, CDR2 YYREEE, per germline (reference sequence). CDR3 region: CASSPEQGGVGKNIQYF. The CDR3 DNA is TGTGCCAGCTCGCCCGAGCAGGGGGGTGTCGGCAAAAACATTCAGTACTTC.

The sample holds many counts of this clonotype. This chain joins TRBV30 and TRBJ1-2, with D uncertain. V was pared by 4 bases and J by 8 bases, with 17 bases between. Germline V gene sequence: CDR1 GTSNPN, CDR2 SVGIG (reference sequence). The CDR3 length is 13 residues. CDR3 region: CAWTRTDQWGYTF. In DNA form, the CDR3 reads TGTGCCTGGACTAGGACGGATCAGTGGGGCTACACCTTC.

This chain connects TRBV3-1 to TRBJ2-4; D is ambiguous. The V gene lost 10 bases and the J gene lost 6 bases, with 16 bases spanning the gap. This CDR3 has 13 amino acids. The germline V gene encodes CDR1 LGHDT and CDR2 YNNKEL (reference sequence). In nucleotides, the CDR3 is TGTGCCACTGGGGATGGGCTGGGAAACATTCAGTACTTC. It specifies CATGDGLGNIQYF.